One and the same sample provided the 5 T cell receptor beta chains below, sequenced in a study of metastatic and nonmetastatic thyroid tumors. TCRdb re-called clones from the PCR reads using MiXCR. The sample has roughly 28,000 clones, roughly 25% seen once. All patients were untreated before thyroid surgery. Sequenced sample: blood. These receptors were collected from a female donor with papillary thyroid cancer or a benign thyroid nodule (not recorded which). Some clones in this sample may be carry-over from other donors' samples.

This clone was picked up many times. V is TRBV19 and J is TRBJ2-1; D possibly corresponds to TRBD1 (5 bases). This CDR3 comprises 13 residues. V was shortened by 2 bases and J by 8 bases, with 10 bases between the two germline ends. Germline CDR1 LNHDA, CDR2 SQIVND (reference sequence). CDR3 residues: CASSIIKGDEQFF. The CDR3, as DNA: TGTGCCAGTAGTATAATAAAAGGGGATGAGCAGTTCTTC.

Details on this clone: One junction end does not reproduce the germline sequence, and a read error may be involved. V and J are TRBV6-6 and TRBJ2-1, with 9 bases lining up with TRBD2. The CDR3 is made up of 16 amino acids. Looked up from germline, CDR1 is MNHNY and CDR2 is SVGAGI (reference sequence). DNA of the CDR3: TGTGCCAGCAGTTACGGGGCGGGAGGGCCTGGTAATGAGCAGTTTTTC. As protein: CASSYGAGGPGNEQFF.

Within the sample, this clone is medium-sized. V gene TRBV5-1 combines with J gene TRBJ1-3, with D perhaps matching TRBD1 (6 bases). V was cut by 5 bases and J by 3 bases, with 12 bases left in between. Germline V lookup: CDR1 SGHRS, CDR2 YFSETQ. The CDR3 is made up of 14 amino acids. The CDR3 DNA reads as TGCGCCAGCAGTCCGACAGGCTTTGGAAACACCATATATTTT. Its translation is CASSPTGFGNTIYF.

The sample holds many counts of this clone. This chain joins TRBV4-1 and TRBJ2-7, with a possible D match to TRBD1 (6 bases). The V and J ends lost 1 base and 3 bases respectively, with 13 bases between them. The CDR3 contains 15 residues. Germline loops: CDR1 MGHRA, CDR2 YSYEKL. The CDR3 is CASSQAQGRLYEQYF. In DNA form, the CDR3 reads TGCGCCAGCAGCCAAGCACAGGGAAGGCTCTACGAGCAGTACTTC.

This clone was counted ten times or more. V and J are TRBV5-4 and TRBJ1-4; 7 positions agree with TRBD1. The CDR3 contains 15 residues. CDR1 is SGHNT, CDR2 YYREEE, per germline (reference sequence). J lost 0 bases, V lost 4 bases, and 3 bases had no gene match. CDR3 residues: CASSLGTATNEKLFF. DNA for the CDR3: TGTGCCAGCAGCCTGGGGACAGCAACTAATGAAAAACTGTTTTTT.